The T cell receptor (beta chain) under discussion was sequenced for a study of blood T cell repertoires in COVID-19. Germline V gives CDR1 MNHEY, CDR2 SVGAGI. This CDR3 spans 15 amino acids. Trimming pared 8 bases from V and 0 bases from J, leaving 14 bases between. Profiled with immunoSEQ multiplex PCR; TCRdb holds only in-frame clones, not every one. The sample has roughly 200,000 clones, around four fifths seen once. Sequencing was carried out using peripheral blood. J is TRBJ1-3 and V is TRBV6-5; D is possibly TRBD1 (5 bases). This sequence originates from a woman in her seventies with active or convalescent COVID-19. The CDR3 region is CASFLQVLSGNTIYF. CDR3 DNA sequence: TGTGCCAGCTTCCTACAGGTTCTCTCTGGAAACACCATATATTTT.